The subject of this entry is one TCR beta chain. The target antigen is unknown. Sequencing used immunoSEQ multiplex PCR; TCRdb keeps in-frame clones, though not all of them. Seen here are some 30,000 clones, less than 75% observed once, and the top ten hold around 28%. These data originate in a study of PD-1 blockade in classical Hodgkin lymphoma. Exposure to brentuximab vedotin varied, and each patient had relapsed following autologous stem cell transplantation. The study's findings and limits: A significant rise in TCR diversity by C4D1 was seen for CD4+ but not CD8+ cells.

This receptor was identified in a human donor with classical Hodgkin lymphoma. The sequenced sample was peripheral blood mononuclear cells (PBMCs), obtained before the second cycle of nivolumab.

As DNA, the CDR3 is TGTGCCAGCAGTTACGGTCAGGGGCTAGACAATGAGCAGTTCTTC. Amino acids: CASSYGQGLDNEQFF. The rearrangement uses TRBV6-5 and TRBJ2-1; D is perhaps TRBD1 (6 bases). Germline assignment: CDR1 MNHEY and CDR2 SVGAGI. The germline V and J ends were trimmed by 2 bases and 5 bases, with 13 bases remaining between them. This CDR3 has 15 residues.